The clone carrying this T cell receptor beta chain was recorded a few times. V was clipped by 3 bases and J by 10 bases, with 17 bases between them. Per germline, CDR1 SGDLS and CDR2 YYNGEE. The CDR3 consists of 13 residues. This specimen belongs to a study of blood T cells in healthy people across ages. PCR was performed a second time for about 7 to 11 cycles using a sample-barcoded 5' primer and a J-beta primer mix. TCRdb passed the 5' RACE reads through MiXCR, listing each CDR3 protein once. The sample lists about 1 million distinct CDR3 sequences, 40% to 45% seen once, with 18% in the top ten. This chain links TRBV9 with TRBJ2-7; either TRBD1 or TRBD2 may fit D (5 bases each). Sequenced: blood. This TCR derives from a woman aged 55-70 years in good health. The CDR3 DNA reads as TGTGCCAGCAGCGCTCCCCCCGGGGCGGACCAGTACTTC. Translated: CASSAPPGADQYF.